The clone carrying this T cell receptor (beta chain) has at least ten counts. The starting material, 2 million PBMCs stored at -80 C, gave rise to the unsorted libraries. The trim removed 3 bases at V and 3 bases at J, leaving 4 bases unmatched. Germline-derived CDR1 and CDR2 are SEHNR and FQNEAQ (reference sequence). This CDR3 is built from 15 residues. These data come from a study of neurological immune-mediated disorders. Template-switch 5'RACE cDNA synthesis added a 10-nucleotide unique molecular identifier. TCRdb re-derived calls from the 5' RACE reads in MiXCR, one entry per CDR3 protein. This table has 55,000 to 75,000 distinct CDR3 sequences, 12% appearing once.

This clonotype was sampled from a woman aged 55-69 years with HTLV-1-associated myelopathy (HAM/TSP). The rearrangement uses TRBV7-9 and TRBJ1-5, with TRBD1 identical over 8 bases. The source material was PBMCs. Here the CDR3 DNA reads TGTGCCAGCAGCTTTGGACAGGGTGACAATCAGCCCCAGCATTTT. It is translated as CASSFGQGDNQPQHF.